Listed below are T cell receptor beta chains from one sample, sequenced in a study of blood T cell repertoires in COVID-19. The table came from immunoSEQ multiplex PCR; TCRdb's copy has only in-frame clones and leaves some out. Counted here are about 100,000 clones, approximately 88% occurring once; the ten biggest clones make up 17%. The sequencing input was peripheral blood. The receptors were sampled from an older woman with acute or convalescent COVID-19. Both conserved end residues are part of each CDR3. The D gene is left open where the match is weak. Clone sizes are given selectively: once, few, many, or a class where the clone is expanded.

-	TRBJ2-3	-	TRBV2	TGTGCCAGCACCACTAGTATCCCAGATACGCAGTATTTT	CASTTSIPDTQYF
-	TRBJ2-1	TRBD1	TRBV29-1	TGCAGCGTTGGAGACAGGGGCAACAATGAGCAGTTCTTC	CSVGDRGNNEQFF
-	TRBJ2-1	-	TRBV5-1	TGCGCCAGCAGCTTGCGGGGGGCAACAGTAGGTAATGAGCAGTTCTTC	CASSLRGATVGNEQFF
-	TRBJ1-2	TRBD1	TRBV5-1	TGCGCCAGCAGCTTTACGGGGACAGAGAGACTCTATGGCTACACCTTC	CASSFTGTERLYGYTF
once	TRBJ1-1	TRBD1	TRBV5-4	TGTGCCAGCAGCCCCACAGGGGCAAACACTGAAGCTTTCTTT	CASSPTGANTEAFF
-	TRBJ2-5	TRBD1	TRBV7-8	TGTGCCAGCAGCCAAAGGGGGCGAGAGACCCAGTACTTC	CASSQRGRETQYF
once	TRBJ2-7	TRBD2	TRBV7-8	TGTGCCAGCAGCTTAGCGGGGAGGGGCTCATCCTACGAGCAGTACTTC	CASSLAGRGSSYEQYF
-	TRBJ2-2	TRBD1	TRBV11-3	TGTGCCAGCAGCCGGGACAGGGGCCGGACCGGGGAGCTGTTTTTT	CASSRDRGRTGELFF
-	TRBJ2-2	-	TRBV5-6	TGTGCCAGCACCCGAGACCCGGGCACCGGGGAGCTGTTTTTT	CASTRDPGTGELFF
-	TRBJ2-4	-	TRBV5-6	TGTGCCAGCAGCTTGAGGGGGATAGCCAAAAACATTCAGTACTTC	CASSLRGIAKNIQYF
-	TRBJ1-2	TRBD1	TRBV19	TGTGCCAGTAGTATCACCCAGGGGGGCTATGGCTACACCTTC	CASSITQGGYGYTF
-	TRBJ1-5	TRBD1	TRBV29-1	TGCAGCGTTGAAGATCGGGGGACAGCTAATCAGCCCCAGCATTTT	CSVEDRGTANQPQHF
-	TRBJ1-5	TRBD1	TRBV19	TGTGCCAGTAGTGCCCGGGACAGGGGGTTTCAGCCCCAGCATTTT	CASSARDRGFQPQHF
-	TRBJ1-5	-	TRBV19	TGTGCCAGTAGGGCCGGACATTCCCCTAGCAATCAGCCCCAGCATTTT	CASRAGHSPSNQPQHF
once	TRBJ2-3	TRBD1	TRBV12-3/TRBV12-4	TGTGCCAGCACCGACAGGGGGCGGGATACGCAGTATTTT	CASTDRGRDTQYF
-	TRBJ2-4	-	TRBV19	TGTGCCAGTAGCGCTATGGGGGCCAATACAGCCAAAAACATTCAGTACTTC	CASSAMGANTAKNIQYF
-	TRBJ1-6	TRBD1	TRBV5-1	TGCGCCAGCAGTTCAGGGGGCTCCTATAATTCACCCCTCCACTTT	CASSSGGSYNSPLHF
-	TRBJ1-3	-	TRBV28	TGTGCCAGCAGTTCCTTGAGCTCTGGAAACACCATATATTTT	CASSSLSSGNTIYF
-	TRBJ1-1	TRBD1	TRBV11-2	TGTGCCAGCAGCACCCGACAGGGGAGAGAAGCTTTCTTT	CASSTRQGREAFF
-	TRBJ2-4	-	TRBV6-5	TGTGCCAGCACCCGGCGGGAAGACGGCATTCAGTACTTC	CASTRREDGIQYF
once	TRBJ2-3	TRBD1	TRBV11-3	TGTGCCAGCAGCTTAGATGGCGGACAGGCCTTAGATACGCAGTATTTT	CASSLDGGQALDTQYF
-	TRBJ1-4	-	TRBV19	TGTGCCAGTAGTACTCGGTCCGCAAAAGAAAAACTGTTTTTT	CASSTRSAKEKLFF
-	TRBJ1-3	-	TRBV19	TGTGCCAGTAGTACCGACGACGGGACACCTGGAAACACCATATATTTT	CASSTDDGTPGNTIYF
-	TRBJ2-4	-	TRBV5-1	TGCGCCAGCAGCATGACCGGGACACATCGCGACATTCAGTACTTC	CASSMTGTHRDIQYF
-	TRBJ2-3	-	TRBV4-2	TGTGCCAGCAGCCAACTGACTAGAGGCGGAGGGGATACGCAGTATTTT	CASSQLTRGGGDTQYF
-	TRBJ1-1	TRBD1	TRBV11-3	TGTGCCAGCAGCCCCTCGGACAGGGGAGAGGACACTGAAGCTTTCTTT	CASSPSDRGEDTEAFF
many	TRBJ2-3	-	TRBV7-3	TGTGCCAGCAGCTACGGGGGCACAGATACGCAGTATTTT	CASSYGGTDTQYF
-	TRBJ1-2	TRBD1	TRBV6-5	TGTGCCAGCAGCCGGACAGGGATTGATGGCTACACCTTC	CASSRTGIDGYTF
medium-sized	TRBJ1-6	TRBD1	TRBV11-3	TGTGCCAGCAGCTTCTCAGGGGGCAAGAATTCACCCCTCCACTTT	CASSFSGGKNSPLHF
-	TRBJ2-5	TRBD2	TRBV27	TGTGCCAGCAGCATTACTAGCGGGGGGGCACGGGAGACCCAGTACTTC	CASSITSGGARETQYF
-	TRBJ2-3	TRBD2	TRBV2	TGTGCCAGCAGTGATAGCGGGGGGGCCGCAGATACGCAGTATTTT	CASSDSGGAADTQYF
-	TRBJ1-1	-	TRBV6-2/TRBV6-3	TGTGCCAGCAGTTACACTAGGCCCTCGGGTACTGAAGCTTTCTTT	CASSYTRPSGTEAFF
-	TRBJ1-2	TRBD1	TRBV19	TGTGCCAGTAGCACAGGACAGGCCGGGTATGGCTACACCTTC	CASSTGQAGYGYTF
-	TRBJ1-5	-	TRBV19	TGTGCCAGTAGGACAACGGGAAATCAGCCCCAGCATTTT	CASRTTGNQPQHF
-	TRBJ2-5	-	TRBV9	TGTGCCAGCAGCGTAGGAGGGTTACCCTCCCAAGAGACCCAGTACTTC	CASSVGGLPSQETQYF
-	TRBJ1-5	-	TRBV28	TGTGCCACCCCGTTAGATCAGCCCCAGCATTTT	CATPLDQPQHF
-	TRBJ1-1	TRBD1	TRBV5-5	TGTGCCAGCAGCGGGGGACAGGGAAATACTGAAGCTTTCTTT	CASSGGQGNTEAFF
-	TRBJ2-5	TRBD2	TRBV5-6	TGTGCCAGCAGCTCGGGACTAGCCTTTGTAGTCGAAGAGACCCAGTACTTC	CASSSGLAFVVEETQYF
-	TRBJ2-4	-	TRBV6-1	TGTGCCAGCAGTGAAGATTCGTCGTCCCAGTACTTC	CASSEDSSSQYF
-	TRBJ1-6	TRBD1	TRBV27	TGTGCCAGCAGCAGGGGACAGGGGTTTAATTCACCCCTCCACTTT	CASSRGQGFNSPLHF
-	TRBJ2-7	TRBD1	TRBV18	TGTGCCAGCTCACCACCGGCAGGGGGCTCAAACTACGAGCAGTACTTC	CASSPPAGGSNYEQYF
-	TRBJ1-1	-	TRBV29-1	TGCAGCGTTGAAACATGGGGGGGGTTGAACACTGAAGCTTTCTTT	CSVETWGGLNTEAFF
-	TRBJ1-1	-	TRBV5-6	TGTGCCAGCAGACTAGCTGGGAGGAGGGAAGCTTTCTTT	CASRLAGRREAFF
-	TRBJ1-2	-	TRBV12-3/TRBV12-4	TGTGCCAGCAGGTGGTCGGGTGGCCTTGGCTACACCTTC	CASRWSGGLGYTF
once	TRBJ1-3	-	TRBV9	TGTGCCAGCAGCCCAAAAGGCGGAGACACCATATATTTT	CASSPKGGDTIYF
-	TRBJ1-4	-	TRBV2	TGTGCCAGCAAGAGAGGCCTGAATGAAAAACTGTTTTTT	CASKRGLNEKLFF
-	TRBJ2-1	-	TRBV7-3	TGTGCCAGCAGCTTAAACCCTAGCTCCTACAATGAGCAGTTCTTC	CASSLNPSSYNEQFF
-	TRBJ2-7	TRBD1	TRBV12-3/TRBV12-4	TGTGCCACAGGACAGGGTAGAGGCGAGCAGTACTTC	CATGQGRGEQYF
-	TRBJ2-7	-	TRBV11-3	TGTGCCAGCAGCTCTATACAACAGGGCTACGAGCAGTACTTC	CASSSIQQGYEQYF
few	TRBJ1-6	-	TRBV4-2	TGTGCCAGCAGCCAAGACCTAGGTTCACCCCTCCACTTT	CASSQDLGSPLHF
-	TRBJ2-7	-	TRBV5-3	TGTGCCAGAACCCCAGGGGGGACGGGTGAGCAGTACTTC	CARTPGGTGEQYF
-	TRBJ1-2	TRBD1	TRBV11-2	TGTGCCAGCAGCTTAACGATTGAGGGGGCGGGCTACACCTTC	CASSLTIEGAGYTF
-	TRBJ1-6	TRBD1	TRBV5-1	TGCGCCAGCAGCAGACAGGGGGCGGAAGGGTCACCCCTCCACTTT	CASSRQGAEGSPLHF
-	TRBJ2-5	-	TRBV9	TGTGCCAGCAGCGTAGTTCCCGAGAGTGGGACCCAGTACTTC	CASSVVPESGTQYF
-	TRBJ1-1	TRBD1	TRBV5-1	TGCGCCAGCAGCTCTGCGACAGGGGGGACTGAAGCTTTCTTT	CASSSATGGTEAFF